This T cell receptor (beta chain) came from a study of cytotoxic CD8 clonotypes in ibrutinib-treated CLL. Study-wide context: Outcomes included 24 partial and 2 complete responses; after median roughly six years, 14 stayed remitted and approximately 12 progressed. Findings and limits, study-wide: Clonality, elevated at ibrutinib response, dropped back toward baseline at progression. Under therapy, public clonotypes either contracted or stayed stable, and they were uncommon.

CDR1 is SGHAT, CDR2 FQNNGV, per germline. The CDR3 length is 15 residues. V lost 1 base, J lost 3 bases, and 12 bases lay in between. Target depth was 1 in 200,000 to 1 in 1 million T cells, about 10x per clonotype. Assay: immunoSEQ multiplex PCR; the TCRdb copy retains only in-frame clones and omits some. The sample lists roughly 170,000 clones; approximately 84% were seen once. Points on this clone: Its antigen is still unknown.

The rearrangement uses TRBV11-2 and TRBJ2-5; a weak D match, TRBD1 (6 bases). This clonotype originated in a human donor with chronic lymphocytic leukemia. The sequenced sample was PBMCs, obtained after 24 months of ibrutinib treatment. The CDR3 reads CASSLGAGVEETQYF. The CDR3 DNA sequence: TGTGCCAGCAGCTTAGGGGCAGGGGTGGAAGAGACCCAGTACTTC.